These 3 T cell receptor beta chains share one sample of origin, sequenced in a study of tumor-infiltrating lymphocytes in primary liver carcinoma. Unsorted whole blood supplied the RNA, and germline DNA was extracted too. The researchers produced TCR beta cDNA from approximately 550 ng total RNA with a constant-region primer. Sequencing libraries for TCR beta derived from three nested multiplex PCR rounds that used slightly modified ARM-PCR. Two initial PCR rounds of approximately 10 cycles each paired TRBV1-TRBV30 forward primers with a C-beta reverse primer. TCRdb reanalysed the multiplex PCR reads using MiXCR and keeps one entry per CDR3 protein. The sample has 300,000 to 400,000 distinct CDR3 sequences, approximately 64% seen once. Sequences were obtained from peripheral blood. These receptors were obtained from a middle-aged man with primary liver carcinoma and hepatitis B virus infection.

The V call is TRBV19, the J call TRBJ2-2; possible D gene TRBD2, 5 bases. The germline gives CDR1 LNHDA, CDR2 SQIVND (reference sequence). V was shortened by 9 bases and J by 2 bases, with 13 bases between the two germline ends. The CDR3 contains 14 residues. CDR3 bases: TGTGCCAGCAGCGGACTGTTAAACACCGGGGAGCTGTTTTTT. Translation: CASSGLLNTGELFF.

In regard to this clonotype: A much larger clone differs by one base, so this may be a read error. The chain employs TRBV4-1 and TRBJ2-3; 9 nucleotides agree with TRBD2. The germline V gene encodes CDR1 MGHRA and CDR2 YSYEKL. This CDR3 comprises 17 residues. This CDR3 is CASSQGRGGTSTDMQYF. The CDR3 nucleotides read TGCGCCAGCAGCCAAGGGCGGGGCGGGACTAGCACAGATATGCAGTATTTT.

This clonotype was seen a few times. The chain uses TRBV5-6 and TRBJ2-5; TRBD1 aligns across 7 bases. The CDR3 has 15 amino acids. The germline V gene encodes CDR1 SGHDT and CDR2 YYEEEE. J was trimmed by 4 bases and V by 2 bases; bases with no gene match: 8. CDR3 DNA sequence: TGTGCCAGCAGCTTAGCGACAGGGTCGGGAGAGACCCAGTACTTC. Translated: CASSLATGSGETQYF.